Below are 28 T cell receptor beta chains sequenced from a single sample in a study of blood T cell repertoires in COVID-19. Sequenced by immunoSEQ multiplex PCR; TCRdb stores in-frame clones only, minus some. Among some 240,000 clones, roughly four fifths were seen once, and the ten largest hold roughly 4%. The source material was PBMCs or T cells enriched from blood (not recorded which). These receptors came from a man younger than 40 with acute COVID-19.

This chain links TRBV9 with TRBJ1-6; D is unclear. This CDR3 contains 14 residues. Germline CDR1 reads SGDLS; CDR2 reads YYNGEE. The V end lost 0 bases, the J end lost 10 bases, and 11 bases lay between the germline ends. In nucleotides, the CDR3 is TGTGCCAGCAGCGTAGGGGTGGCAGGCTCACCCCTCCACTTT. It translates to CASSVGVAGSPLHF.

The chain combines TRBV9 with TRBJ2-1, with D perhaps matching TRBD2 (6 bases). V shed 3 bases and J shed 0 bases, with 10 bases lying between them. This CDR3 spans 15 amino acids. Per germline, CDR1 SGDLS and CDR2 YYNGEE. The CDR3 DNA sequence: TGTGCCAGCAGCGAGAGCGGGCTCTCCTACAATGAGCAGTTCTTC. Translated: CASSESGLSYNEQFF.

The V call is TRBV18, the J call TRBJ1-3; unclear D gene. Germline CDR1 and CDR2: KGHSH and LQKENI. The CDR3 spans 13 residues. The ends were cut back, 3 bases at V and 7 bases at J, with 10 bases in the middle. The CDR3 loop is CASSPESENTIYF. Here the CDR3 DNA reads TGTGCCAGCTCACCGGAGTCCGAGAACACCATATATTTT.

The chain carries TRBV19 and TRBJ1-5, with a weak D call TRBD1 (5 bases). CDR3 length: 13 residues. Trimming removed 10 bases from V and 0 bases from J, with 10 bases in between. CDR1 and CDR2 from the germline V gene are LNHDA and SQIVND (reference sequence). For the CDR3, the DNA is TGTGCCATTACAGGACCTAGCAATCAGCCCCAGCATTTT. Its protein product is CAITGPSNQPQHF.

This chain links TRBV24-1 with TRBJ2-2; tentatively, D is TRBD2 (6 bases). The CDR3 spans 15 residues. Trimming left V 3 bases short and J 6 bases short, with 13 bases between. Germline V CDR1 and CDR2: KGHDR, SFDVKD. The CDR3 reads CATSDQQRVPGELFF. DNA for the CDR3: TGTGCCACCAGTGATCAGCAGCGGGTACCCGGGGAGCTGTTTTTT.

This clone has just one count. The rearrangement uses TRBV29-1 and TRBJ2-3; TRBD2 matches 14 bases. CDR1 and CDR2 from the germline V gene are SQVTM and ANQGSEA. V trimming: 4 bases; J trimming: 4 bases; junction bases outside the gene matches: 1. The CDR3 runs to 14 residues. CDR3 bases: TGCAGCGTTGGACTAGCGGGGGGGGCAGATACGCAGTATTTT. Translating gives CSVGLAGGADTQYF.

This clone came up a few times. This chain connects TRBV11-1 to TRBJ2-3, with D perhaps TRBD1 (5 bases). The germline V and J ends were trimmed by 1 base and 8 bases, with 16 bases remaining between them. This CDR3 has 15 amino acids. Per germline, CDR1 SGHAT and CDR2 FQDESV (reference sequence). The CDR3 protein is CASSLGGRPPGTQYF. CDR3 nucleotides: TGTGCCAGCAGCTTAGGGGGCAGGCCGCCGGGTACGCAGTATTTT.

CDR3 sequence reads: CASSLVRGEKLFF. CDR3 bases: TGTGCCAGCAGCTTGGTTAGGGGGGAAAAACTGTTTTTT. The J gene is TRBJ1-4, the V gene TRBV5-8, with D possibly matching TRBD1 (6 bases). The CDR3 is 13 amino acids. Trimming pared 0 bases from V and 8 bases from J, leaving 8 bases between. Germline assignment: CDR1 SGHTS and CDR2 YDEGEE.

This chain uses TRBV4-1 with TRBJ1-6; D remains ambiguous. The V end lost 0 bases, the J end lost 0 bases, and 9 bases lay between the germline ends. The CDR3 has 17 amino acids. Germline V lookup: CDR1 MGHRA, CDR2 YSYEKL. The CDR3 reads CASSQDRQSSYNSPLHF. The CDR3 DNA sequence: TGCGCCAGCAGCCAAGACAGGCAAAGCTCCTATAATTCACCCCTCCACTTT.

The genes are TRBV27 and TRBJ1-1, with a weak D call TRBD1 (5 bases). The CDR3 extends over 14 amino acids. V lost 4 bases to trimming and J lost 5 bases, with 14 bases between them. Looked up from germline, CDR1 is MNHEY and CDR2 is SMNVEV (reference sequence). The DNA of the CDR3 is TGTGCCAGCAGTTCTTTAGGGGTAAAAACTGAAGCTTTCTTT. This codes for CASSSLGVKTEAFF.

The CDR3 loop is CASILTSGVVNEQFF. In nucleotides, the CDR3 is TGTGCCAGCATCCTGACTAGCGGGGTCGTCAATGAGCAGTTCTTC. The chain employs TRBV7-9 and TRBJ2-1, with 11 nucleotides matching TRBD2. The CDR3 runs 15 residues. V trimming: 7 bases; J trimming: 6 bases; junction bases outside the gene matches: 8. Germline V gene data show CDR1 as SEHNR and CDR2 as FQNEAQ (reference sequence).

This clone was detected only a few times. The chain combines TRBV7-8 with TRBJ1-2; a weak D match, TRBD1 (6 bases). The V gene lost 4 bases and the J gene lost 8 bases, with 14 bases spanning the gap. Germline CDR1 and CDR2: SGHVS and FQNEAQ. CDR3 length: 13 amino acids. In DNA, the CDR3 is TGTGCCAGCAGCTCTAGAACAGGGTTGGGCTACACCTTC. Encoded protein: CASSSRTGLGYTF.

The chain has TRBV6-2 or TRBV6-3 and TRBJ1-6, with a weak D call TRBD1 (5 bases). The CDR3 contains 16 residues. The germline V gene encodes CDR1 MNHEY and CDR2 SVGEGT. V lost 5 bases and J lost 3, with 14 bases in between. Here the CDR3 reads CASSDSATNYNSPLHF. Here the CDR3 DNA reads TGTGCCAGCAGTGACAGTGCTACTAACTATAATTCACCCCTCCACTTT.

For the CDR3, the DNA is TGTGCCATCAGTGAGTCAGGAGGACAGGGGAGGAACGGCAATCAGCCCCAGCATTTT. It translates to CAISESGGQGRNGNQPQHF. The rearrangement uses TRBV10-3 and TRBJ1-5; 9 bases agree with TRBD1. Unmatched junction bases numbered 11, after V lost 0 bases and J lost 2 bases. The CDR3 runs to 19 residues. Germline assignment: CDR1 ENHRY and CDR2 SYGVKD.

This chain joins TRBV27 and TRBJ2-1; 9 bases fit TRBD2. The length of the CDR3 is 12 residues. The V segment lost 7 bases and the J segment 9 bases; nucleotides outside the gene matches: 4. Per germline, CDR1 MNHEY and CDR2 SMNVEV (reference sequence). The CDR3 nucleotides read TGTGCCAGCAAAGCGGGAGGTATTGAGCAGTTCTTC. It is translated as CASKAGGIEQFF.

The chain carries TRBV7-9 and TRBJ2-3, with TRBD1 matching over 8 bases. The trim removed 1 base at V and 5 bases at J, leaving 5 bases unmatched. The CDR3 is made up of 15 amino acids. Germline V CDR1 and CDR2: SEHNR, FQNEAQ (reference sequence). CDR3 amino acids: CASSLEGQALDTQYF. The CDR3 nucleotides read TGTGCCAGCAGCTTAGAGGGACAGGCATTAGATACGCAGTATTTT. The entire variable domain, with the rest obtained from reference TRBV7-9 and TRBJ2-3, is as follows: DTGVSQNPRHKITKRGQNVTFRCDPISEHNRLYWYRQTLGQGPEFLTYFQNEAQLEKSRLLSDRFSAERPKGSFSTLEIQRTEQGDSAMYLCASSLEGQALDTQYFGPGTRLTVL.

The V call is TRBV18, the J call TRBJ1-1; D is ambiguous. Germline values: CDR1 KGHSH, CDR2 LQKENI. The V and J ends lost 9 bases and 9 bases respectively, with 17 bases between them. This CDR3 has 12 residues. Here the CDR3 DNA reads TGTGCCAGTCAATCACGGTTAGAGAAAGCTTTCTTT. Translating it yields CASQSRLEKAFF.

J is TRBJ1-1 and V is TRBV13; no definite D call. CDR3 length: 15 residues. V was trimmed by 2 bases and J by 5 bases, leaving 15 bases between them. The germline V gene has CDR1 PRHDT and CDR2 FYEKMQ (reference sequence). DNA for the CDR3: TGTGCCAGCAGCTTATATCTCCGGGATCGAACTGAAGCTTTCTTT. It codes for CASSLYLRDRTEAFF.

The rearrangement links TRBV9 to TRBJ1-6, with D possibly TRBD1 on 5 matching bases. The length of the CDR3 is 14 residues. V was cut by 6 bases and J by 1 base, with 8 bases left in between. Germline CDR1 reads SGDLS; CDR2 reads YYNGEE. The CDR3 region is CASNQGSYNSPLHF. CDR3 sequence (DNA): TGTGCCAGCAATCAGGGATCCTATAATTCACCCCTCCACTTT.

V is TRBV7-9 and J is TRBJ2-1; D gene uncertain. Germline CDR1 reads SEHNR; CDR2 reads FQNEAQ (reference sequence). CDR3 size: 15 residues. Trimming shortened V by 3 bases and J by 3 bases, and 12 bases separated the two germline ends. This CDR3 is CASSFQALGYNEQFF. As DNA, the CDR3 is TGTGCCAGCAGCTTCCAGGCCCTTGGCTACAATGAGCAGTTCTTC.

V gene TRBV6-2 or TRBV6-3 combines with J gene TRBJ2-7; 7 bases agree with TRBD2. V dropped 4 bases and J dropped 6; count of bases not matched to a gene: 3. Germline lookup yields CDR1 MNHEY and CDR2 SVGEGT. The CDR3 consists of 12 residues. CDR3 amino acids: CASSFKRGEQYV. The DNA for the CDR3 is TGTGCCAGCAGTTTTAAGCGGGGCGAGCAGTACGTC.

This rearrangement joins TRBV19 to TRBJ1-5; D unresolved. V was clipped by 5 bases and J by 6 bases, with 8 bases between them. The CDR3 loop spans 12 amino acids. The germline V gene encodes CDR1 LNHDA and CDR2 SQIVND (reference sequence). CDR3: CASSPGFQPQHF. The DNA for the CDR3 is TGTGCCAGTAGTCCGGGGTTTCAGCCCCAGCATTTT.

V and J are TRBV19 and TRBJ2-3, with 9 bases fitting TRBD1. Germline CDR1 LNHDA, CDR2 SQIVND (reference sequence). CDR3 size: 15 residues. The V segment lost 11 bases and the J segment 5 bases; nucleotides outside the gene matches: 14. The CDR3 loop is CAVSLGQGVLDTQYF. For the CDR3, the DNA is TGTGCCGTAAGCCTGGGACAGGGAGTGTTAGATACGCAGTATTTT.

This rearrangement joins TRBV7-8 to TRBJ2-7; weak D call: TRBD2 (5 bases). The germline CDR1 and CDR2 sequences are SGHVS and FQNEAQ. V was trimmed by 5 bases and J by 1 base, leaving 21 bases between them. This CDR3 is built from 17 residues. The CDR3 region is CASSPSPLRAGSYEQYV. The CDR3 DNA is TGTGCCAGCAGCCCATCCCCCTTAAGGGCGGGTTCCTACGAGCAGTACGTC.

The J gene is TRBJ2-1, the V gene TRBV30, with a tentative D call TRBD1 (6 bases). V was pared by 1 base and J by 7 bases, with 17 bases between. The germline CDR1 and CDR2 sequences are GTSNPN and SVGIG (reference sequence). The CDR3 runs 15 residues. The CDR3 DNA follows: TGTGCCTGGAGTGATGGGACACCGTTAGGGAATGAGCAGTTCTTC. It is translated as CAWSDGTPLGNEQFF.

The CDR3 here is CASSRSLGYNEQFF. CDR3 nucleotides: TGTGCCAGCAGCCGATCGCTAGGATACAATGAGCAGTTCTTC. The chain is built from TRBV7-3 and TRBJ2-1; D gene uncertain. Germline V gene sequence: CDR1 SGHTA, CDR2 FQGTGA. This CDR3 has 14 amino acids. V lost 5 bases, J lost 4 bases, and 12 bases lay in between.

The J gene is TRBJ1-1, the V gene TRBV24-1, with 7 nucleotides matching TRBD1. Germline V gene data show CDR1 as KGHDR and CDR2 as SFDVKD. Trimming cost V 5 bases and J 6 bases; bases outside gene matches: 8. This CDR3 spans 14 amino acids. CDR3 loop: CATSANRGGSEAFF. CDR3 nucleotides: TGTGCCACCAGTGCGAACAGGGGTGGATCTGAAGCTTTCTTT.

This clone has a handful of counts. This chain links TRBV6-5 with TRBJ1-1; 10 positions agree with TRBD1. Per the germline V gene, CDR1 is MNHEY and CDR2 is SVGAGI. V shed 6 bases, J shed 3 bases, and the junction held 7 bases outside the gene matches. The CDR3 contains 15 residues. The CDR3, as DNA: TGTGCCAGCAGCCTCGGGACAGGGGAGGACACTGAAGCTTTCTTT. It specifies CASSLGTGEDTEAFF.